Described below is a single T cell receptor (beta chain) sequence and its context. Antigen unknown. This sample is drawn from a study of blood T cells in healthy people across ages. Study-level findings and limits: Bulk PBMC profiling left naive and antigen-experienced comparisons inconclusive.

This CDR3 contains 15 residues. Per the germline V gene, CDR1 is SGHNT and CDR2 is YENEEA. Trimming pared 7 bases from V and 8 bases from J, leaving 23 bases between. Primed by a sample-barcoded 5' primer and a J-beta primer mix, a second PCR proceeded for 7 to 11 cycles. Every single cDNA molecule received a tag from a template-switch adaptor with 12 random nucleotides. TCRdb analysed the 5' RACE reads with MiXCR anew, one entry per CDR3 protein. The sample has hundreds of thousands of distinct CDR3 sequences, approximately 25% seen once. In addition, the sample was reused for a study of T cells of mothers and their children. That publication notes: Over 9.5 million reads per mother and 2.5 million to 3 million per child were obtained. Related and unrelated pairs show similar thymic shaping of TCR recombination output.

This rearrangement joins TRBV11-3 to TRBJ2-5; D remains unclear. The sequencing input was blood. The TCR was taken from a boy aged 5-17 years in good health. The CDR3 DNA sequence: TGTGCCAGCACCATTGGACCGTGGGATAGGTTTACCCAGTACTTC. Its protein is CASTIGPWDRFTQYF.